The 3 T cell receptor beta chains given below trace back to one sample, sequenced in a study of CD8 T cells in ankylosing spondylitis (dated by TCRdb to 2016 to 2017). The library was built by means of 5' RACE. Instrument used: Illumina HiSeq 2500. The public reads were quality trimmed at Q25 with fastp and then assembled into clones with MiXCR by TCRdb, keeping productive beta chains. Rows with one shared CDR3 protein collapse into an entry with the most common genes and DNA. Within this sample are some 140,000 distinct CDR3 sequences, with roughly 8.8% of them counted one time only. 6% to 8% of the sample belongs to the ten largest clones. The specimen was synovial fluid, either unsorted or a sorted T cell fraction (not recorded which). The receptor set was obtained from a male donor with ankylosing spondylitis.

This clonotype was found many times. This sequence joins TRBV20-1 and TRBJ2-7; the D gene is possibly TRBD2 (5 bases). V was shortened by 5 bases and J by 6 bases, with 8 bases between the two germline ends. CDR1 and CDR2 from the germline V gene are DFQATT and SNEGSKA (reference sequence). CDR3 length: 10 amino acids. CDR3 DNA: TGCAGTGCTTATGAGGGCGAGCAGTACTTC. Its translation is CSAYEGEQYF.

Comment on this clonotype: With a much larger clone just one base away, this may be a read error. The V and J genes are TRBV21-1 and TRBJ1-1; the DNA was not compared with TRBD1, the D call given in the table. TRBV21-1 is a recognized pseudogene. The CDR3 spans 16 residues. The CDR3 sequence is CASSKEPTGSNTEALF. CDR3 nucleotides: TGTGCCAGCAGCAAAGAGCCCACAGGCTCCAACACTGAAGCTCTCTTT.

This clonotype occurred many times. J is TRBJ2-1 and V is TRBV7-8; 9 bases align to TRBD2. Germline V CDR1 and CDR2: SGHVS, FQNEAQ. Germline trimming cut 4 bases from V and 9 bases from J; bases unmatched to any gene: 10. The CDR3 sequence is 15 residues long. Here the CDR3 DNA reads TGTGCCAGCAGCTCCATTAGCGGGGGTCGGGGTGAGCAGTTCTTC. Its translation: CASSSISGGRGEQFF.